The 8 T cell receptor beta chains given below trace back to one sample, sequenced in a study of stem cell transplantation in POMP-related autoinflammatory disease. Produced via immunoSEQ multiplex PCR; TCRdb's table is partial and in-frame only. This table has tens of thousands of clones, just over 90% appearing once. This specimen consisted of CD4+ T cells from PBMCs, obtained after stem cell transplantation. The source is a human patient with POMP-related autoinflammation and immune dysregulation (PRAID). The graft donor may have given rise to some T cells.

The chain recombines TRBV7-2 with TRBJ2-5; 9 bases agree with TRBD1. The length of the CDR3 is 15 residues. V was clipped by 1 base and J by 5 bases; unmatched bases: 5. The germline CDR1 and CDR2 sequences are SGHTA and FQGNSA. The CDR3 sequence: CASSLGGQGRETQYF. In DNA, the CDR3 is TGTGCCAGCAGCTTAGGGGGACAGGGCCGGGAGACCCAGTACTTC. Variable domain in full (rest from reference TRBV7-2 and TRBJ2-5): GAGVSQSPSNKVTEKGKDVELRCDPISGHTALYWYRQSLGQGLEFLIYFQGNSAPDKSGLPSDRFSAERTGGSVSTLTIQRTQQEDSAVYLCASSLGGQGRETQYFGPGTRLLVL.

The rearrangement links TRBV7-2 to TRBJ2-1; D ambiguous. V was shortened by 5 bases and J by 6 bases, with 14 bases between the two germline ends. The CDR3 contains 14 residues. Germline CDR1 SGHTA, CDR2 FQGNSA. CDR3 region: CASSLVGRINEQFF. The CDR3 region has the DNA TGTGCCAGCAGCCTGGTAGGTAGGATCAATGAGCAGTTCTTC.

The rearrangement uses TRBV5-1 and TRBJ2-4; 8 bases align to TRBD2. CDR1 and CDR2 from the germline V gene are SGHRS and YFSETQ. The CDR3 spans 11 residues. J gave up 14 bases and V 7 bases, and 8 bases lay outside the gene matches. The CDR3, as DNA: TGCGCCAGCCATCTTGGGACTAGGAAGTACTTC. Protein: CASHLGTRKYF.

This CDR3 reads CASSTREATGGQDTEAFF. The CDR3 DNA reads TGTGCCAGCTCTACTCGCGAGGCGACAGGGGGGCAGGACACTGAAGCTTTCTTT. The rearrangement links TRBV18 to TRBJ1-1, with TRBD1 matching over 9 bases. The CDR3 has 18 residues. CDR1 is KGHSH and CDR2 is LQKENI in the germline V gene. V was clipped by 6 bases and J by 3 bases; unmatched bases: 17. Together with reference TRBV18 and TRBJ1-1, the CDR3 gives the full variable domain: NAGVMQNPRHLVRRRGQEARLRCSPMKGHSHVYWYRQLPEEGLKFMVYLQKENIIDESGMPKERFSAEFPKEGPSILRIQQVVRGDSAAYFCASSTREATGGQDTEAFFGQGTRLTVV.

The rearrangement uses TRBV10-1 and TRBJ1-4; D uncertain. The CDR3 has 13 amino acids. The V end was cut by 5 bases, the J end by 5 bases, with 9 bases between. The germline CDR1 and CDR2 sequences are WNHNN and SYGVQD (reference sequence). The chain's CDR3 is CASSNRRNEKLFF. CDR3 coding DNA: TGCGCCAGCAGTAACAGAAGAAATGAAAAACTGTTTTTT.

This chain uses TRBV28 with TRBJ1-6; D is unclear. This CDR3 is 15 amino acids long. Trimming cost V 7 bases and J 0 bases, with 10 bases left between them. Germline CDR1 is MDHEN and CDR2 is SYDVKM. The DNA for the CDR3 is TGTGCCAGCATCAAACCTAGCTCCTATAATTCACCCCTCCACTTT. It is translated as CASIKPSSYNSPLHF. The whole variable domain, remainder taken from reference TRBV28 and TRBJ1-6, is DVKVTQSSRYLVKRTGEKVFLECVQDMDHENMFWYRQDPGLGLRLIYFSYDVKMKEKGDIPEGYSVSREKKERFSLILESASTNQTSMYLCASIKPSSYNSPLHFGNGTRLTVT.

The CDR3 here is CASSPRRDQETQYF. The DNA for the CDR3 is TGTGCCAGCAGCCCCCGGAGGGACCAAGAGACCCAGTACTTC. V usage is TRBV7-6 and J usage is TRBJ2-5, with a possible D match to TRBD2 (6 bases). Trimming removed 5 bases from V and 0 bases from J, with 10 bases in between. The germline V gene encodes CDR1 SGHVS and CDR2 FNYEAQ. The CDR3 runs 14 residues.

This chain connects TRBV7-8 to TRBJ2-1, with D hard to call. The CDR3 extends over 16 amino acids. The V end lost 5 bases, the J end lost 5 bases, and 19 bases lay between the germline ends. Germline CDR1 SGHVS, CDR2 FQNEAQ. CDR3 amino acids: CASSQWARRIDNEQFF. The CDR3 coding sequence is TGTGCCAGCAGCCAGTGGGCTCGGCGGATAGACAATGAGCAGTTCTTC.